This TCR beta chain came from a study of blood T cells in healthy people across ages. Through a sample-barcoded 5' primer and a J-beta primer mix, a second PCR was run for about 6 to 11 cycles. TCRdb independently ran MiXCR on the 5' RACE reads; one entry per CDR3 protein. The sample shows about 1.4 million distinct CDR3 sequences, 59% of them seen only once. In terms of origin and age, donors were healthy Caucasian individuals from Russia aged about 6 to 90. The authors drew around 11 milliliters of peripheral blood from each donor. After removal of 6 bases from V and 5 bases from J, the junction contained 3 bases not matched to a gene. This CDR3 contains 14 residues. The germline V gene encodes CDR1 DFQATT and CDR2 SNEGSKA (reference sequence).

Sequenced: blood. The TCR was taken from a man aged 18 to 29 in good health. This chain links TRBV20-1 with TRBJ2-2; 13 bases match TRBD2. The CDR3 spells CSAWTSGSTGELFF. In DNA form, the CDR3 reads TGCAGTGCGTGGACTAGCGGGAGTACCGGGGAGCTGTTTTTT.